This T cell receptor beta chain was profiled in a study of T cell responses to AZD1222 COVID-19 vaccine. Germline V gene data show CDR1 as SGHKS and CDR2 as YYEKEE (reference sequence). The CDR3 loop spans 15 amino acids. Trimming took off 0 bases at V and 2 bases at J, with 6 bases between the two ends. Remarks on this clone: The antigen is undetermined.

Profiling relied on immunoSEQ multiplex PCR, and the TCRdb table lists in-frame clones only, not all of them. This table holds 75,000 to 95,000 clones, roughly 90% found once. General study points: Mostly white British, mostly female donors; authors suggested clonal diversity may be underestimated.

The sequenced sample was peripheral blood, obtained on day 0 of AZD1222 vaccination. The chain combines TRBV5-5 with TRBJ2-6; D ambiguous. The sequence came from an adult in good health. DNA for the CDR3: TGTGCCAGCAGCTTGGCGGTGGCTGGGGCCAACGTCCTGACTTTC. Its protein product is CASSLAVAGANVLTF.